This T cell receptor beta chain comes out of a study of beta chain features in type 1 diabetes. Broader study findings: Shortening that was moderate but significant affected the TCRB CDR3s of Type 1 diabetes patients in all four CD4+ subsets.

TCRB transcripts that were expressed got sequenced, as all of the isolated RNA had been reverse transcribed. Sequencing was performed with immunoSEQ multiplex PCR; in TCRdb, only in-frame clones are kept and a portion is missing. The sample contains 150,000 to 180,000 clones, 10% of which appear only once. This clone appeared a few times. Antigen unknown. Sequencing input: central memory CD4+ T cells from blood. This clonotype was sampled from a young man with type 1 diabetes.

In DNA form, the CDR3 reads TGCAGCCGGCGGGGCCCCACTGAAGCTTTCTTT. As protein: CSRRGPTEAFF. V gene TRBV20-1 combines with J gene TRBJ1-1; D possibly corresponds to TRBD1 (5 bases). The CDR3 is made up of 11 amino acids. Per germline, CDR1 DFQATT and CDR2 SNEGSKA (reference sequence).